These 32 T cell receptor beta chains were all obtained from the same sample, sequenced in a study of cytomegalovirus exposure and HLA in healthy donors. The primer mix had 60 Vbeta and 13 Jbeta primers. Some clones are missing from TCRdb's copy, which holds only in-frame ones; the method was immunoSEQ multiplex PCR. The data show more than 150,000 clones, with around 76% seen just once and less than 2% held by the top ten. Sequenced sample: PBMCs. All receptors come from a man in his forties or fifties in good health and CMV-seronegative.

V usage is TRBV7-2 and J usage is TRBJ2-5, with TRBD2 matching 9 bases. The CDR3 has 16 amino acids. The ends lost 5 bases at V and 2 bases at J; junction bases unmatched: 9. Germline V gene sequence: CDR1 SGHTA, CDR2 FQGNSA. The CDR3 sequence is CASSPRGAGGQETQYF. Written as DNA, the CDR3 is TGTGCCAGCAGCCCCCGAGGAGCGGGAGGACAAGAGACCCAGTACTTC.

V and J are TRBV28 and TRBJ1-5; TRBD1 is a possible D gene (5 bases). Germline CDR1 and CDR2: MDHEN and SYDVKM. This CDR3 has 15 residues. The V and J ends lost 5 bases and 5 bases respectively, with 16 bases between them. CDR3 in DNA: TGTGCCAGCAGTCCGCCGGGGGGGAGGGATCAGCCCCAGCATTTT. This gives the protein CASSPPGGRDQPQHF.

The rearrangement joins TRBV7-2 to TRBJ2-4, with 12 positions matching TRBD2. Losses at the gene ends were 1 base for V and 5 bases for J; bases not matched to a gene: 3. The germline gives CDR1 SGHTA, CDR2 FQGNSA. This CDR3 is 16 amino acids long. The CDR3 sequence is CASSLGTSGGQNIQYF. In nucleotides, the CDR3 is TGTGCCAGCAGCTTAGGCACTAGCGGGGGGCAAAACATTCAGTACTTC. The full variable domain, with the rest looked up from reference TRBV7-2 and TRBJ2-4, is GAGVSQSPSNKVTEKGKDVELRCDPISGHTALYWYRQSLGQGLEFLIYFQGNSAPDKSGLPSDRFSAERTGGSVSTLTIQRTQQEDSAVYLCASSLGTSGGQNIQYFGAGTRLSVL.

The genes are TRBV5-1 and TRBJ2-5; 7 nucleotides align to TRBD2. The germline gives CDR1 SGHRS, CDR2 YFSETQ. After removal of 4 bases from V and 3 bases from J, the junction contained 6 bases not matched to a gene. The CDR3 is made up of 14 amino acids. CDR3 bases: TGCGCCAGCAGCCCAATGGCGGGGGAAGAGACCCAGTACTTC. This codes for CASSPMAGEETQYF. Complete variable domain (other parts from reference TRBV5-1 and TRBJ2-5): KAGVTQTPRYLIKTRGQQVTLSCSPISGHRSVSWYQQTPGQGLQFLFEYFSETQRNKGNFPGRFSGRQFSNSRSEMNVSTLELGDSALYLCASSPMAGEETQYFGPGTRLLVL.

A single count supports this clone. The CDR3 bases are TGTGCCAGCAGCGCGGGTCCTCTATTCAATCAGCCCCAGCATTTT. Residues: CASSAGPLFNQPQHF. The V and J genes are TRBV11-2 and TRBJ1-5; D is uncertain. Between the trimmed V and J ends, which lost 5 bases and 3 bases, there was a span of 14 bases. Germline CDR1 reads SGHAT; CDR2 reads FQNNGV. The CDR3 has 15 residues.

The rearrangement links TRBV5-1 to TRBJ2-2; possibly TRBD1 for D (6 bases). V was trimmed by 0 bases and J by 4 bases, leaving 13 bases between them. Germline CDR1 and CDR2: SGHRS and YFSETQ. The CDR3 is made up of 16 amino acids. The DNA of the CDR3 is TGCGCCAGCAGCTTGGAGGGGACAAGGTCCACCGGGGAGCTGTTTTTT. It yields the protein CASSLEGTRSTGELFF.

V usage is TRBV30 and J usage is TRBJ1-1, with D hard to call. CDR3 length: 11 amino acids. V lost 7 bases and J 3 bases, leaving 9 bases between the germline ends. Germline V gene data show CDR1 as GTSNPN and CDR2 as SVGIG (reference sequence). CDR3 DNA: TGTGCCTCTATATCGGACACTGAAGCTTTCTTT. It codes for CASISDTEAFF.

V gene TRBV18 combines with J gene TRBJ1-6; 8 bases are shared with TRBD1. The CDR3 totals 16 residues. V was pared by 3 bases and J by 10 bases, with 11 bases of the junction left unmatched. Germline CDR1 reads KGHSH; CDR2 reads LQKENI. The DNA for the CDR3 is TGTGCCAGCTCACCCTCAGCGGGACAGGTGACCTCACCCCTCCACTTT. It is translated as CASSPSAGQVTSPLHF.

J is TRBJ2-1 and V is TRBV5-1, with D maybe TRBD1 (5 bases). V lost 0 bases and J lost 8, with 12 bases in between. Per the germline V gene, CDR1 is SGHRS and CDR2 is YFSETQ. CDR3 size: 14 residues. The CDR3 coding sequence is TGCGCCAGCAGCTTGGACGGGCAGGGTTATGAGCAGTTCTTC. This sequence encodes CASSLDGQGYEQFF. The variable domain in full, completed from reference TRBV5-1 and TRBJ2-1, reads KAGVTQTPRYLIKTRGQQVTLSCSPISGHRSVSWYQQTPGQGLQFLFEYFSETQRNKGNFPGRFSGRQFSNSRSEMNVSTLELGDSALYLCASSLDGQGYEQFFGPGTRLTVL.

This clone occurred a few times. This sequence joins TRBV7-3 and TRBJ2-5, with 8 bases fitting TRBD2. The germline gives CDR1 SGHTA, CDR2 FQGTGA. With 5 bases clipped from V and 7 bases from J, the junction kept 12 bases outside the gene matches. This CDR3 has 15 amino acids. CDR3 residues: CASSPTGGLRGTQYF. CDR3 in DNA: TGTGCCAGCAGCCCAACGGGGGGGCTTAGGGGGACCCAGTACTTC.

The chain joins TRBV7-2 to TRBJ2-7; D possibly corresponds to TRBD1 (5 bases). Germline V gives CDR1 SGHTA, CDR2 FQGNSA. Trimming took off 2 bases at V and 6 bases at J, with 5 bases between the two ends. The CDR3 consists of 11 residues. CDR3 amino acids: CASSLRGEQYF. The DNA for the CDR3 is TGTGCCAGCAGCTTAAGGGGCGAGCAGTACTTC.

This CDR3 is CASRGQGAFNNEQYF. The CDR3 DNA follows: TGTGCCAGCCGCGGGCAGGGGGCGTTCAACAACGAGCAGTACTTC. This rearrangement joins TRBV28 to TRBJ2-7; 8 bases agree with TRBD1. Germline V gives CDR1 MDHEN, CDR2 SYDVKM. Trimming at V came to 8 bases and at J to 5 bases, leaving 14 bases not matched to a gene. The CDR3 consists of 15 residues. Combining the CDR3 with reference TRBV28 and TRBJ2-7 gives the whole variable domain DVKVTQSSRYLVKRTGEKVFLECVQDMDHENMFWYRQDPGLGLRLIYFSYDVKMKEKGDIPEGYSVSREKKERFSLILESASTNQTSMYLCASRGQGAFNNEQYFGPGTRLTVT.

The CDR3 bases are TGTGCCACCAGCAGGGGAAGGGGCACCGGGGAGCAGTACTTC. It specifies CATSRGRGTGEQYF. V usage is TRBV15 and J usage is TRBJ2-7; D perhaps matches TRBD1 (5 bases). This CDR3 spans 14 amino acids. V was clipped by 3 bases and J by 7 bases, with 16 bases between them. CDR1 LNHNV and CDR2 YYDKDF come from the germline V gene (reference sequence).

The chain combines TRBV7-9 with TRBJ1-4; D gene ambiguous. The germline CDR1 and CDR2 sequences are SEHNR and FQNEAQ (reference sequence). CDR3 length: 16 residues. V lost 5 bases and J 4 bases, leaving 17 bases between the germline ends. CDR3 region: CASSRTTGSLNEKLFF. CDR3 DNA: TGTGCCAGCAGCCGAACAACCGGGTCCCTTAATGAAAAACTGTTTTTT. Variable domain in full (rest from reference TRBV7-9 and TRBJ1-4): DTGVSQNPRHKITKRGQNVTFRCDPISEHNRLYWYRQTLGQGPEFLTYFQNEAQLEKSRLLSDRFSAERPKGSFSTLEIQRTEQGDSAMYLCASSRTTGSLNEKLFFGSGTQLSVL.

The chain is built from TRBV5-1 and TRBJ2-3; 13 bases map to TRBD2. This CDR3 is built from 17 residues. Germline V gives CDR1 SGHRS, CDR2 YFSETQ. After removal of 4 bases from V and 0 bases from J, the junction contained 5 bases not matched to a gene. CDR3 bases: TGCGCCAGCAGCCCGGGACTAGCGGGACCTAGCACAGATACGCAGTATTTT. It encodes CASSPGLAGPSTDTQYF.

This clone was counted only a few times. The chain carries TRBV5-1 and TRBJ2-3; TRBD1 might be the D (6 bases). Trimming took 0 bases from V and 6 from J, leaving 11 bases between them. Germline assignment: CDR1 SGHRS and CDR2 YFSETQ. This CDR3 is 14 amino acids long. The CDR3 bases are TGCGCCAGCAGCTTGGACAGGGTAGGGGATACGCAGTATTTT. This sequence encodes CASSLDRVGDTQYF.

The chain uses TRBV6-5 and TRBJ2-1; the D is unclear. Germline V gene lookup returns CDR1 MNHEY and CDR2 SVGAGI. This CDR3 region has 11 residues. V gave up 3 bases and J gave up 12 bases, with 9 bases separating them. Here the CDR3 DNA reads TGTGCCAGCAGTTATGGCACAGCGCAGTTCTTC. It codes for CASSYGTAQFF.

This clone turned up a few times. This chain uses TRBV6-5 with TRBJ2-7; TRBD2 matches 10 bases. The CDR3 covers 13 residues. CDR1 is MNHEY, CDR2 SVGAGI, per germline. V shed 7 bases and J 2 bases; nucleotides not matched to a gene: 2. The CDR3 region has the DNA TGTGCCAGCAAGCGGGGGGGCGCCTACGAGCAGTACTTC. This encodes CASKRGGAYEQYF.

This chain joins TRBV10-3 and TRBJ2-5; 7 nucleotides align to TRBD2. The CDR3 length is 14 residues. CDR1 and CDR2 (germline): ENHRY, SYGVKD. Germline trimming cut 11 bases from V and 0 bases from J; bases unmatched to any gene: 9. CDR3 nucleotide sequence: TGTGCCTCCGGGCGAGCGGGGAACCAAGAGACCCAGTACTTC. Protein product: CASGRAGNQETQYF.

This chain joins TRBV19 and TRBJ1-1, with D possibly TRBD1 on 5 matching bases. This CDR3 spans 14 amino acids. The germline V gene has CDR1 LNHDA and CDR2 SQIVND (reference sequence). V was pared by 1 base and J by 6 bases, with 12 bases between. The CDR3 region is CASSIGGADAEAFF. CDR3 sequence (DNA): TGTGCCAGTAGTATAGGGGGCGCGGACGCTGAAGCTTTCTTT.

The chain recombines TRBV9 with TRBJ2-1; no firm D call. The germline V gene has CDR1 SGDLS and CDR2 YYNGEE. CDR3 length: 15 residues. The ends were cut back, 0 bases at V and 8 bases at J, with 15 bases in the middle. DNA of the CDR3: TGTGCCAGCAGCGTAGTCCGGGTCGGCGGCGATGAGCAGTTCTTC. This translates into CASSVVRVGGDEQFF.

Only one count was recorded for this clone. The genes are TRBV5-1 and TRBJ2-4, with 8 bases identical to TRBD2. CDR1 and CDR2 from the germline V gene are SGHRS and YFSETQ. Losses at the gene ends were 0 bases for V and 0 bases for J; bases not matched to a gene: 2. The CDR3 runs to 16 residues. The CDR3 DNA reads as TGCGCCAGCAGCTTGGGGCTAGCGGGAGCCAAAAACATTCAGTACTTC. Translation: CASSLGLAGAKNIQYF.

DNA for the CDR3: TGTGCCAGTAGTTTCACAGGGGATAATGAAAAACTGTTTTTT. Protein sequence: CASSFTGDNEKLFF. V usage is TRBV19 and J usage is TRBJ1-4, with 7 bases matching TRBD1. The CDR3 is 14 residues long. From germline, CDR1 is LNHDA and CDR2 SQIVND (reference sequence). V shed 5 bases, J shed 4 bases, and the junction held 4 bases outside the gene matches.

The J gene is TRBJ2-5, the V gene TRBV6-1; possible D gene TRBD2, 5 bases. The CDR3 totals 15 residues. Germline lookup yields CDR1 MNHNS and CDR2 SASEGT. V lost 3 bases and J 2 bases, leaving 13 bases between the germline ends. For the CDR3, the DNA is TGTGCCAGCAGTGAGACGGGAAGAAGACAAGAGACCCAGTACTTC. It specifies CASSETGRRQETQYF.

The chain employs TRBV5-4 and TRBJ2-1; 11 bases agree with TRBD2. J was trimmed by 4 bases and V by 5 bases; bases with no gene match: 5. The CDR3 length is 15 residues. CDR1 is SGHNT, CDR2 YYREEE, per germline (reference sequence). CDR3 region: CASRFSGGGYNEQFF. Written as DNA, the CDR3 is TGTGCCAGCAGATTTAGCGGGGGGGGGTACAATGAGCAGTTCTTC.

This chain connects TRBV15 to TRBJ1-5; possibly TRBD1 for D (6 bases). Germline assignment: CDR1 LNHNV and CDR2 YYDKDF (reference sequence). V was clipped by 11 bases and J by 2 bases, with 16 bases between them. The CDR3 spans 14 residues. CDR3: CAATSGARNQPQHF. For the CDR3, the DNA is TGTGCCGCAACTTCAGGGGCGCGCAATCAGCCCCAGCATTTT.

This clone was seen a handful of times. The rearrangement uses TRBV19 and TRBJ1-2, with D uncertain. There are 12 residues in the CDR3. Looked up from germline, CDR1 is LNHDA and CDR2 is SQIVND (reference sequence). V dropped 3 bases and J dropped 8 bases, with 10 bases sitting between them. CDR3 protein: CASSIGLIGYTF. The CDR3 region has the DNA TGTGCCAGTAGTATTGGGCTGATCGGCTACACCTTC.

The V and J genes are TRBV5-6 and TRBJ2-7, with unresolved D. This CDR3 has 14 amino acids. The germline gives CDR1 SGHDT, CDR2 YYEEEE. V was cut by 0 bases and J by 2 bases, with 9 bases left in between. The CDR3 nucleotides read TGTGCCAGCAGCTTGGCAGGCTGGGCCTACGAGCAGTACTTC. Encoded protein: CASSLAGWAYEQYF.

The V and J genes are TRBV6-5 and TRBJ2-7; TRBD1 matches at 8 bases. Looked up from germline, CDR1 is MNHEY and CDR2 is SVGAGI. This CDR3 spans 13 amino acids. J lost 6 bases, V lost 7 bases, and 8 bases had no gene match. CDR3 in amino acids: CASTPGGGGEQYF. CDR3 DNA sequence: TGTGCCAGCACCCCAGGGGGCGGAGGCGAGCAGTACTTC.

The genes are TRBV5-1 and TRBJ2-7; TRBD2 is a possible D gene (7 bases). Per germline, CDR1 SGHRS and CDR2 YFSETQ. The CDR3 is 14 amino acids. Trimming pared 2 bases from V and 2 bases from J, leaving 11 bases between. The CDR3 coding sequence is TGCGCCAGCAGCTTTGAGGGGGGGCCCTACGAGCAGTACTTC. It is translated as CASSFEGGPYEQYF.

The V call is TRBV2, the J call TRBJ1-4; 9 nucleotides match TRBD1. The CDR3 length is 13 residues. Germline CDR1 reads SNHLY; CDR2 reads FYNNEI. V shed 1 base, J shed 14 bases, and the junction held 5 bases outside the gene matches. The CDR3 loop reads CASSEEVGTGLFF. The CDR3 DNA is TGTGCCAGCAGTGAAGAGGTCGGGACAGGGCTGTTTTTT.

In its sample, this clone was seen a few times. Other DNA sequences in this specimen translate into the identical CDR3. The V call is TRBV5-1, the J call TRBJ2-7, with D possibly being TRBD2 (5 bases). The length of the CDR3 is 11 residues. Trimming removed 4 bases from V and 4 bases from J, with 6 bases in between. In germline, CDR1 is SGHRS, CDR2 YFSETQ. CDR3: CASSPGYEQYF. CDR3 nucleotides: TGCGCCAGCAGCCCGGGGTACGAGCAGTACTTC. Supplemented by reference TRBV5-1 and TRBJ2-7, the full variable domain reads KAGVTQTPRYLIKTRGQQVTLSCSPISGHRSVSWYQQTPGQGLQFLFEYFSETQRNKGNFPGRFSGRQFSNSRSEMNVSTLELGDSALYLCASSPGYEQYFGPGTRLTVT.